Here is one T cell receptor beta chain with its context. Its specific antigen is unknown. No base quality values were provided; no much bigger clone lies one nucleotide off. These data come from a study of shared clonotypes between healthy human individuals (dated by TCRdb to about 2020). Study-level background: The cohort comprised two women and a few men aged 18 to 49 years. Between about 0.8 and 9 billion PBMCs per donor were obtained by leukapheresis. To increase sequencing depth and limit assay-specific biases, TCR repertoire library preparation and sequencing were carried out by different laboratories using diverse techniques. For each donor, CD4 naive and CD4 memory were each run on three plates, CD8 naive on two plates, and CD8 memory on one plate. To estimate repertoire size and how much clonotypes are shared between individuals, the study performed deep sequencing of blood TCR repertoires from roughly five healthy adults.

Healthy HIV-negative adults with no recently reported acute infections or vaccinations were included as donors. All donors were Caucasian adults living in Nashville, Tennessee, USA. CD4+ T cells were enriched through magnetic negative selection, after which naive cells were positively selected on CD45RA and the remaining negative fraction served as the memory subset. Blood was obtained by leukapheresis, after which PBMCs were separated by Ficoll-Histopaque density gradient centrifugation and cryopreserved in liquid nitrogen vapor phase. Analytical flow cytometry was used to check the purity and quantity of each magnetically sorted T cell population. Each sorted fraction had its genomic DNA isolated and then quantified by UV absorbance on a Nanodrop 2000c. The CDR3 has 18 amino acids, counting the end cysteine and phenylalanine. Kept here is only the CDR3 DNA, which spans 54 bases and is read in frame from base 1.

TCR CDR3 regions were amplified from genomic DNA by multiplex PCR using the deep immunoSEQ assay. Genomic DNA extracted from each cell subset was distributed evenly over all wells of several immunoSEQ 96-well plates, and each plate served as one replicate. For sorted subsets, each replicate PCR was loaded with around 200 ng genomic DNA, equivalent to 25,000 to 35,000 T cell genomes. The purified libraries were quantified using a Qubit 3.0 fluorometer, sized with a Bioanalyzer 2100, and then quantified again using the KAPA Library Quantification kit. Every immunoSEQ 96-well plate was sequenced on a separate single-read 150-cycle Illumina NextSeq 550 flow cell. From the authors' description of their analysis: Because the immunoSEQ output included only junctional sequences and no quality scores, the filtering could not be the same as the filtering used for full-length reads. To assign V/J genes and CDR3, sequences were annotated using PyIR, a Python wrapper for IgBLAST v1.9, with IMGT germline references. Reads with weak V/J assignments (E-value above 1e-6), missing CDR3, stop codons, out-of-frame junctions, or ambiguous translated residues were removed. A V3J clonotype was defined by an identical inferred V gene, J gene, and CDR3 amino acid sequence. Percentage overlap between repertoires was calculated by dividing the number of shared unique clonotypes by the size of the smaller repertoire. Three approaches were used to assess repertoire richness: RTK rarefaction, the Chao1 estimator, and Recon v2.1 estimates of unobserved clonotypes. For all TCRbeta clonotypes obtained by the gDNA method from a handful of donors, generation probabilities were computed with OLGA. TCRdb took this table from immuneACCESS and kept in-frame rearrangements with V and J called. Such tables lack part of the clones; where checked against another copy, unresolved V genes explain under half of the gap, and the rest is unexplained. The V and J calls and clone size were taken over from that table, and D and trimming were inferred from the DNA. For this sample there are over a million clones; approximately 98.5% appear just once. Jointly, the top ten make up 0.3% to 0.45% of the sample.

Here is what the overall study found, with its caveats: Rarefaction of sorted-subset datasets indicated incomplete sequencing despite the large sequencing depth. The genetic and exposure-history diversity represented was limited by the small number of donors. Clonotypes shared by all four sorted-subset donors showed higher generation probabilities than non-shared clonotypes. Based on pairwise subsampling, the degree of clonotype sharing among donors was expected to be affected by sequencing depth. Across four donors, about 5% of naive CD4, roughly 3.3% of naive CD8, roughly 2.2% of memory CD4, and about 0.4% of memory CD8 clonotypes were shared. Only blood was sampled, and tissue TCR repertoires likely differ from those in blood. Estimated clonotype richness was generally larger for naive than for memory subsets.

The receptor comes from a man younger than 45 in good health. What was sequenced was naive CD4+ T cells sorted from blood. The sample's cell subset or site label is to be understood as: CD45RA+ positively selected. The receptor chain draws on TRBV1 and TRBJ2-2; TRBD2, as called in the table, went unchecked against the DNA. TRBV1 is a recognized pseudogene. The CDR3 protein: CTTAGGLAGIAGTGELFF. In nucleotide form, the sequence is TGCACCACCGCCGGAGGACTAGCGGGAATCGCGGGCACCGGGGAGCTGTTTTTT.